The sample holds a few counts of the clone carrying this T cell receptor beta chain. Its antigen is not known. This specimen comes from a study of T cell repertoires in cytomegalovirus infection. Broader study findings: Carriage of CMV together with the relevant HLA was identifiable through cumulative public TCR beta family frequency. HLA-C-restricted CMV clonotypes gave the most frequent clonotype in two of eight donors.

This CDR3 comprises 16 residues. Germline trimming cut 7 bases from V and 3 bases from J; bases unmatched to any gene: 14. Using its own MiXCR run on the reads, TCRdb lists one record per CDR3 protein. In the table there are approximately 550,000 distinct CDR3 sequences, approximately 15% of which are singletons. The TCR originated in a human donor in good health (CMV status not recorded). Some clones in this sample may be carry-over from other donors' samples. The V and J genes are TRBV12-3 or TRBV12-4 and TRBJ1-2; 7 bases agree with TRBD1. The material sequenced was CD8+ T cells from PBMCs. The CDR3 DNA reads as TGTGCCAGCATGCCTCTGACAGGGACGACTGACTATGGCTACACCTTC. Its protein is CASMPLTGTTDYGYTF.